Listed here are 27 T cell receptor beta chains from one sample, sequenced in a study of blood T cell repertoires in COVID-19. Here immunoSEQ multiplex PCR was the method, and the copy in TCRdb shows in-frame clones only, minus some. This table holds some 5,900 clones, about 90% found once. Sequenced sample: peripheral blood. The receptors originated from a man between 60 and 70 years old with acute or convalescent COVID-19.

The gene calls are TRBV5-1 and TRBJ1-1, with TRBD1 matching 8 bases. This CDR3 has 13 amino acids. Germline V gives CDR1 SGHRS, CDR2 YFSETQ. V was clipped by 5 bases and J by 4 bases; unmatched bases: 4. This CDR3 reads CASSPQGGTEAFF. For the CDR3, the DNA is TGCGCCAGCAGTCCACAGGGGGGCACTGAAGCTTTCTTT.

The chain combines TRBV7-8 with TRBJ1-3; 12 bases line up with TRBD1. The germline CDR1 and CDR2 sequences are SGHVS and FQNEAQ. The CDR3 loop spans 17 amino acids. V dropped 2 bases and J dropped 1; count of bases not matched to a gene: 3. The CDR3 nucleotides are TGTGCCAGCAGCTTAAGGGACAGGGGGCTTTCTGGAAACACCATATATTTT. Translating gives CASSLRDRGLSGNTIYF.

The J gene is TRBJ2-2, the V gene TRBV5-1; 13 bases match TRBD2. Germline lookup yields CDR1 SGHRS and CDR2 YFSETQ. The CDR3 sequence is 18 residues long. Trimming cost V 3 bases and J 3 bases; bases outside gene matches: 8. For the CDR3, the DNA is TGCGCCAGCAGCTCCCCCATCGGACTAGCGGGGGACACCGGGGAGCTGTTTTTT. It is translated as CASSSPIGLAGDTGELFF.

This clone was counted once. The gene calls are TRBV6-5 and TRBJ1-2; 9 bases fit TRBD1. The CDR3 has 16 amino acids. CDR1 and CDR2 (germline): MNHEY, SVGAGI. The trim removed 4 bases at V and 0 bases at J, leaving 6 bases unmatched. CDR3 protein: CASSSSGDRANYGYTF. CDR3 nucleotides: TGTGCCAGCAGTTCCTCCGGGGACAGGGCTAACTATGGCTACACCTTC.

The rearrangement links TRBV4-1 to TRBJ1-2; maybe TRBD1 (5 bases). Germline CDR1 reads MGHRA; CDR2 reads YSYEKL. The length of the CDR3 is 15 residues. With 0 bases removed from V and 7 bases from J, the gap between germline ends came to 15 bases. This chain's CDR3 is CASSQDQNTGSGYTF. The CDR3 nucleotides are TGCGCCAGCAGCCAAGATCAGAATACAGGTAGTGGCTACACCTTC.

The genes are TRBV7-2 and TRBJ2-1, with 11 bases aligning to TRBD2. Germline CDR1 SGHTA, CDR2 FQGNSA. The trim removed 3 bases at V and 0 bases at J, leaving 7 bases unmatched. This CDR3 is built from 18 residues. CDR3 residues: CASSFQASGGSSYNEQFF. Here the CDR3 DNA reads TGTGCCAGCAGCTTCCAGGCTAGCGGGGGGAGCTCCTACAATGAGCAGTTCTTC.

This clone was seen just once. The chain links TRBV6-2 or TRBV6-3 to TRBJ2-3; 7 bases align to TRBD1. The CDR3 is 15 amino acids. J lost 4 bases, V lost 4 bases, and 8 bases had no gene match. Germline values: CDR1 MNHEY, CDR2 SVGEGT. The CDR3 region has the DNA TGTGCCAGCAGTTTCCTGACAGGGTGGCCAGATACGCAGTATTTT. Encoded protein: CASSFLTGWPDTQYF.

This CDR3 is CASSLFRGFVEKLFF. CDR3 bases: TGTGCCAGCAGTCTGTTCAGGGGGTTTGTTGAAAAACTGTTTTTT. The genes are TRBV28 and TRBJ1-4; 7 bases are a match to TRBD1. This CDR3 comprises 15 residues. Germline V CDR1 and CDR2: MDHEN, SYDVKM. Trimming cost V 5 bases and J 7 bases; bases outside gene matches: 10. The full variable domain, in which reference TRBV28 and TRBJ1-4 provide the parts outside the CDR3, is DVKVTQSSRYLVKRTGEKVFLECVQDMDHENMFWYRQDPGLGLRLIYFSYDVKMKEKGDIPEGYSVSREKKERFSLILESASTNQTSMYLCASSLFRGFVEKLFFGSGTQLSVL.

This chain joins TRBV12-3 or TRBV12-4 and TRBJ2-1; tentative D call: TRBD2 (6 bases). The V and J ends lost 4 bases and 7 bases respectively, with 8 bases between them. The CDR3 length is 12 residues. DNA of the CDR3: TGTGCCAGCAGTTCCGGGGGTAATGAGCAGTTCTTC. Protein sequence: CASSSGGNEQFF.

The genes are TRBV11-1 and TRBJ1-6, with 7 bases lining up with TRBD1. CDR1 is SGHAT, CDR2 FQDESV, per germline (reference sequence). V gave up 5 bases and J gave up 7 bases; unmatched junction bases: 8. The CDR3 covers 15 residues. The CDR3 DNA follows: TGTGCCAGCAGCCCGAGACAGGGTTCGAATTCACCCCTCCACTTT. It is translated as CASSPRQGSNSPLHF.

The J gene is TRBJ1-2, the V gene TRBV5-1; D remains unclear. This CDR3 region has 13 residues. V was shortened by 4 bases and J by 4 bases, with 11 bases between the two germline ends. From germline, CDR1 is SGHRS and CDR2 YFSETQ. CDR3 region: CASSRRNGYGYTF. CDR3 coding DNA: TGCGCCAGCAGCCGCAGGAATGGCTATGGCTACACCTTC.

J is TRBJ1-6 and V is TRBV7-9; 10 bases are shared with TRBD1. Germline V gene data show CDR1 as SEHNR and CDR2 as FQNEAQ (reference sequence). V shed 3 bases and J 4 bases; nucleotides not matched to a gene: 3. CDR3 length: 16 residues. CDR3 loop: CASSLGQGFYNSPLHF. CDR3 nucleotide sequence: TGTGCCAGCAGCTTGGGACAGGGGTTTTATAATTCACCCCTCCACTTT.

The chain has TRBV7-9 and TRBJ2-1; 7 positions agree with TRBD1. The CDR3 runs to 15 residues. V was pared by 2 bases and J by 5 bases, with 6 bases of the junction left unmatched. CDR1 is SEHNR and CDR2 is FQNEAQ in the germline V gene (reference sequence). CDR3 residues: CASSLSYGQDNEQFF. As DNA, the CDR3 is TGTGCCAGCAGCTTATCTTATGGACAGGACAATGAGCAGTTCTTC. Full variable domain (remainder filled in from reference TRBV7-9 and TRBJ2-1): DTGVSQNPRHKITKRGQNVTFRCDPISEHNRLYWYRQTLGQGPEFLTYFQNEAQLEKSRLLSDRFSAERPKGSFSTLEIQRTEQGDSAMYLCASSLSYGQDNEQFFGPGTRLTVL.

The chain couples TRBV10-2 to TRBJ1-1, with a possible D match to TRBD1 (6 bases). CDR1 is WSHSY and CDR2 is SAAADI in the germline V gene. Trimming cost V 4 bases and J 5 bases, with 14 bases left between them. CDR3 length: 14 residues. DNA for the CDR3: TGCGCCAGCAGTGTATCGGGTAGGGGGACTGAAGCTTTCTTT. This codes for CASSVSGRGTEAFF.

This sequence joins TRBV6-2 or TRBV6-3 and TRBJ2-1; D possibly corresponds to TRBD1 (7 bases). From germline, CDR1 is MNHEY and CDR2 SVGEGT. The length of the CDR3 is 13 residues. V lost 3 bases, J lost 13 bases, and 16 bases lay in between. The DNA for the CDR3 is TGTGCCAGCAGTTATGCGGGACAGAAGATTCAGTTCTTC. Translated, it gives CASSYAGQKIQFF.

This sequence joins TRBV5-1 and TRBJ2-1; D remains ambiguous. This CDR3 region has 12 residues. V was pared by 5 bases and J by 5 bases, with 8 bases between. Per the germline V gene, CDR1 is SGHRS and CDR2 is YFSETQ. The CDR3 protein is CASREADNEQFF. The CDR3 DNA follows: TGCGCCAGCAGAGAGGCCGACAATGAGCAGTTCTTC.

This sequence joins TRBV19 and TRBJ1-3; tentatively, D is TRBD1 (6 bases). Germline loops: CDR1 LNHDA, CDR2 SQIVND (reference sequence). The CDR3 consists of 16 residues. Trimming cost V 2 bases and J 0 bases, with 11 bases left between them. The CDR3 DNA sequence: TGTGCCAGTAGTATAATCCCAGGGGTCTCTGGAAACACCATATATTTT. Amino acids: CASSIIPGVSGNTIYF. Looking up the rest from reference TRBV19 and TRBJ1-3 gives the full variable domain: DGGITQSPKYLFRKEGQNVTLSCEQNLNHDAMYWYRQDPGQGLRLIYYSQIVNDFQKGDIAEGYSVSREKKESFPLTVTSAQKNPTAFYLCASSIIPGVSGNTIYFGEGSWLTVV.

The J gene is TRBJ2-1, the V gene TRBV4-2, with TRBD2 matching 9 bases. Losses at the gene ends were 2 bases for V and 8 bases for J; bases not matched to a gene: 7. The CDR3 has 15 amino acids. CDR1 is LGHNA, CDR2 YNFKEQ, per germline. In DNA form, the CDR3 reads TGTGCCAGCAGCCAACCTAGCGGGGCCTCCCATGAGCAGTTCTTC. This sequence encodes CASSQPSGASHEQFF.

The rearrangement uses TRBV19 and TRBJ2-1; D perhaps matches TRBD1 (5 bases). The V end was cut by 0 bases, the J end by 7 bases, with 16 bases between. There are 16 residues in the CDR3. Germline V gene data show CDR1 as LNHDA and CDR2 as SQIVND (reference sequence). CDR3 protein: CASSIDPPQGKNEQFF. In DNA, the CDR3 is TGTGCCAGTAGTATAGACCCCCCCCAGGGTAAGAATGAGCAGTTCTTC.

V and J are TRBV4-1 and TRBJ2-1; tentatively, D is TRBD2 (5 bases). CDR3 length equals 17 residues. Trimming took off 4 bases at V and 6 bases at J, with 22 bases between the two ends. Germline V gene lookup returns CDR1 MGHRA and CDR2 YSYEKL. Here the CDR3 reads CASSRALEAGGRNEQFF. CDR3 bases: TGCGCCAGCAGCCGGGCCCTGGAGGCGGGCGGTCGCAATGAGCAGTTCTTC.

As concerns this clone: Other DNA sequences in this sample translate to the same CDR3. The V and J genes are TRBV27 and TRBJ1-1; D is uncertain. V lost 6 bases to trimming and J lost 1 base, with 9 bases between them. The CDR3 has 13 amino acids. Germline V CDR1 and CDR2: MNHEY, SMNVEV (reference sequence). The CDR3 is CASSHGENTEAFF. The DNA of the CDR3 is TGTGCCAGCAGCCACGGGGAGAACACTGAAGCTTTCTTT.

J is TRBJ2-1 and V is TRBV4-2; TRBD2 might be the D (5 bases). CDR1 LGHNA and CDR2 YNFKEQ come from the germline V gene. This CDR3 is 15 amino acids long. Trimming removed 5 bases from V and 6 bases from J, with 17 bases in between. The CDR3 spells CASSKALSGSNEQFF. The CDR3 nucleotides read TGTGCCAGCAGCAAGGCCCTCTCGGGAAGCAATGAGCAGTTCTTC.

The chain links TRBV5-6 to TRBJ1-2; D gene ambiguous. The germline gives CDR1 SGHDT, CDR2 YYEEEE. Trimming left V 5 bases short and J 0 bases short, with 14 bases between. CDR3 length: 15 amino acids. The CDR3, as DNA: TGTGCCAGCAGGTCGGGATACGGAACTAACTATGGCTACACCTTC. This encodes CASRSGYGTNYGYTF.

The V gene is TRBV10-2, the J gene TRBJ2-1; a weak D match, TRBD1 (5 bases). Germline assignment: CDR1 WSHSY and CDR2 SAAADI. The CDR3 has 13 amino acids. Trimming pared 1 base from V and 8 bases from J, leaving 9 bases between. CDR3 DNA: TGCGCCAGCAGTGAGTTTCAAGGGGATGAGCAGTTCTTC. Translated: CASSEFQGDEQFF.

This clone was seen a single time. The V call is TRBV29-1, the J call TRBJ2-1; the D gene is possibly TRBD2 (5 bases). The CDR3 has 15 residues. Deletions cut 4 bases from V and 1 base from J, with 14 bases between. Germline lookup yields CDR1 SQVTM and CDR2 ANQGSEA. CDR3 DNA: TGCAGCGTTGTAGGGCTAGGGAGATCCTACAATGAGCAGTTCTTC. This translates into CSVVGLGRSYNEQFF.

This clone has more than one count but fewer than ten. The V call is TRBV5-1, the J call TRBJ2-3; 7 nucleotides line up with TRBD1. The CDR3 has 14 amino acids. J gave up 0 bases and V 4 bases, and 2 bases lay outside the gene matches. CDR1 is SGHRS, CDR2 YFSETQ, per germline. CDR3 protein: CASSDRASTDTQYF. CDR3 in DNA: TGCGCCAGCAGCGACAGGGCTAGCACAGATACGCAGTATTTT. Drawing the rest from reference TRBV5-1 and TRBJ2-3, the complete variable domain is KAGVTQTPRYLIKTRGQQVTLSCSPISGHRSVSWYQQTPGQGLQFLFEYFSETQRNKGNFPGRFSGRQFSNSRSEMNVSTLELGDSALYLCASSDRASTDTQYFGPGTRLTVL.

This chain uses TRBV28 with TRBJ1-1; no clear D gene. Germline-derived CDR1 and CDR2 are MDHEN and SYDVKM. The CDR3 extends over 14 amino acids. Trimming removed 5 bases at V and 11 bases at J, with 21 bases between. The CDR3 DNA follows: TGTGCCAGCAGTGGATTCTCTCGACTCGAGGAGGCTTTCTTT. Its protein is CASSGFSRLEEAFF.